These 17 T cell receptor beta chains came from one sample sequenced in a study of monozygotic twins with inflammatory bowel disease (dated by TCRdb to the late 2010s). The library was obtained by 5' RACE. The reads were generated on an Illumina HiSeq 2500. One entry per CDR3 protein sequence results from the TCRdb reprocessing of the reads, with DNA left out. The table kept for this sample lists around 400,000 distinct CDR3 sequences. The ten largest clones represent around 2.4% of the sample. The sample taken for sequencing was blood. These receptors all stem from a human donor with ulcerative colitis or Crohn's disease, or a healthy co-twin of an affected twin (not recorded which).

V is TRBV18 and J is TRBJ1-5; without DNA, the TCRdb call of TRBD1 cannot be checked. The CDR3 runs 15 residues. The germline gives CDR1 KGHSH, CDR2 LQKENI. The CDR3 here is CASSVEQGANQPQHF. Using reference TRBV18 and TRBJ1-5 for the parts outside the CDR3, the full variable domain is NAGVMQNPRHLVRRRGQEARLRCSPMKGHSHVYWYRQLPEEGLKFMVYLQKENIIDESGMPKERFSAEFPKEGPSILRIQQVVRGDSAAYFCASSVEQGANQPQHFGDGTRLSIL.

This chain uses TRBV20-1 with TRBJ2-3; TCRdb gives TRBD2 as the D gene, but with no DNA this cannot be confirmed. CDR3 length: 18 amino acids. The germline CDR1 and CDR2 sequences are DFQATT and SNEGSKA (reference sequence). The CDR3 reads CSATKRLGPQSGTDTQYF.

The V call is TRBV7-9, the J call TRBJ2-7; the TCRdb D gene call, TRBD1, has no DNA to confirm it. Germline loops: CDR1 SEHNR, CDR2 FQNEAQ (reference sequence). This CDR3 is 15 amino acids long. The CDR3 here is CASSFSDRYSYEQYF.

The V gene is TRBV7-8, the J gene TRBJ2-1; TCRdb indicates TRBD2, and absent DNA this call remains unverified. Germline V gene sequence: CDR1 SGHVS, CDR2 FQNEAQ. The CDR3 loop spans 15 amino acids. CDR3 sequence reads: CASSPWASGSNEQFF. Based on the CDR3 plus reference TRBV7-8 and TRBJ2-1, the full variable domain is GAGVSQSPRYKVAKRGQDVALRCDPISGHVSLFWYQQALGQGPEFLTYFQNEAQLDKSGLPSDRFFAERPEGSVSTLKIQRTQQEDSAVYLCASSPWASGSNEQFFGPGTRLTVL.

V usage is TRBV28 and J usage is TRBJ1-2; TCRdb's D gene call, TRBD1, goes unchecked for lack of DNA. This CDR3 spans 14 amino acids. In germline, CDR1 is MDHEN, CDR2 SYDVKM. CDR3 sequence: CASSLPTGGTGYTF.

The chain uses TRBV3-1 and TRBJ2-7; no DNA is available, so the TRBD1 call from TCRdb remains unchecked. This CDR3 region has 14 residues. The germline CDR1 and CDR2 sequences are LGHDT and YNNKEL (reference sequence). CDR3 region: CASSLDGGGYEQYF.

The V gene is TRBV7-2, the J gene TRBJ1-1. Per the germline V gene, CDR1 is SGHTA and CDR2 is FQGNSA. CDR3 length equals 14 residues. The chain's CDR3 is CASSSPPINTEAFF.

The chain links TRBV20-1 to TRBJ2-3; TCRdb's D call, TRBD1, is unchecked because there is no DNA. Germline lookup yields CDR1 DFQATT and CDR2 SNEGSKA (reference sequence). The CDR3 consists of 13 residues. The CDR3 region is CSAREGGVDTQYF.

V gene TRBV5-1 combines with J gene TRBJ2-5; no DNA is available, so the TRBD1 call from TCRdb remains unchecked. CDR1 and CDR2 from the germline V gene are SGHRS and YFSETQ. The CDR3 is 16 amino acids. The CDR3 here is CASSLPGQQGVGTQYF.

CDR3 sequence reads: CASSLDSDTEAFF. The V and J genes are TRBV7-9 and TRBJ1-1. The CDR3 has 13 residues. The germline CDR1 and CDR2 sequences are SEHNR and FQNEAQ (reference sequence).

The chain has TRBV27 and TRBJ2-7; the D call of TRBD2 rests on TCRdb alone, since no DNA is present to check it. The germline CDR1 and CDR2 sequences are MNHEY and SMNVEV (reference sequence). The CDR3 extends over 16 amino acids. CDR3 residues: CASSSLPGLAIYEQYF.

V is TRBV30 and J is TRBJ2-7; the D gene TCRdb calls, TRBD1, cannot be checked with no DNA. The CDR3 spans 12 residues. Germline V gene data show CDR1 as GTSNPN and CDR2 as SVGIG (reference sequence). The CDR3 spells CAWGTGLGEQYF.

The chain has TRBV7-6 and TRBJ2-5; TCRdb lists TRBD1, though no DNA is available to test this call. CDR3 length: 15 residues. Germline V gene data show CDR1 as SGHVS and CDR2 as FNYEAQ. This CDR3 is CASSPMDRAEETQYF. The full variable domain, rest sourced from reference TRBV7-6 and TRBJ2-5, is GAGVSQSPRYKVTKRGQDVALRCDPISGHVSLYWYRQALGQGPEFLTYFNYEAQQDKSGLPNDRFSAERPEGSISTLTIQRTEQRDSAMYRCASSPMDRAEETQYFGPGTRLLVL.

This chain uses TRBV12-3 or TRBV12-4 with TRBJ2-3; TCRdb selects TRBD1, and the lack of DNA leaves this call unchecked. This CDR3 has 18 residues. This CDR3 reads CASSVYGTERKKTDTQYF.

The J gene is TRBJ2-3, the V gene TRBV28; TCRdb designates TRBD2, a call that cannot be tested without DNA. The germline gives CDR1 MDHEN, CDR2 SYDVKM. This CDR3 spans 16 amino acids. CDR3 region: CASSLIAGGITDTQYF.

The V gene is TRBV5-1, the J gene TRBJ1-6. CDR1 and CDR2 from the germline V gene are SGHRS and YFSETQ. The CDR3 runs 15 residues. CDR3 sequence: CASSLGRSYNSPLHF.

The chain joins TRBV12-3 or TRBV12-4 to TRBJ2-1; no DNA is available, so the TRBD2 call from TCRdb remains unchecked. This CDR3 spans 18 amino acids. CDR3 loop: CASSLLAGGPISANEQFF.